The clone carrying this T cell receptor beta chain was counted ten times or more. The antigen is not known. The sample belongs to a study of early T cells in non-severe SARS-CoV-2 infection. Overall study results and limits: Database matching using VDJdb favored anti-spike CD8 responses, with private and CD4 specificities left missing.

V shed 3 bases and J shed 4 bases, with 10 bases lying between them. CDR1 SGHTA and CDR2 FQGNSA come from the germline V gene. The CDR3 loop spans 14 amino acids. The protocol attached unique molecular identifiers to individual cDNA molecules. MiXCR was run by TCRdb on the 5' RACE reads, yielding one entry per CDR3 protein. The sample holds 25,000 to 30,000 distinct CDR3 sequences, under 6.5% seen once. The clonotype comes from an adult who was a healthcare worker with PCR-confirmed SARS-CoV-2 infection or an uninfected control (not recorded which). V usage is TRBV7-2 and J usage is TRBJ2-1; the D is unclear. Sequencing was carried out using whole blood. CDR3 amino acids: CASSFERRYNEQFF. The DNA of the CDR3 is TGTGCCAGCAGCTTTGAGAGGCGTTACAATGAGCAGTTCTTC.